This passage covers 4 T cell receptor beta chains from one sample sequenced in a study of control samples from healthy donors and cancer patients (TCRdb year 2020). The library was produced with the immunoSEQ multiplex PCR assay. TCRdb obtained this table from immuneACCESS and retained in-frame rearrangements with V and J assigned. These tables miss some clones; where compared with another copy, unresolved V genes account for less than half of the shortfall, and the remainder is unexplained. Counted in this sample were fewer than 150,000 clones; under 95% of them appeared once. The top ten clones comprise around 8.9% of the sample. The specimen sequenced was blood. All receptors come from a man aged 18-30 years in good health.

This chain connects TRBV5-4 to TRBJ1-1; D is possibly TRBD1 (6 bases). Trimming left V 4 bases short and J 0 bases short, with 13 bases between. Looked up from germline, CDR1 is SGHNT and CDR2 is YYREEE (reference sequence). This CDR3 is built from 15 residues. In DNA, the CDR3 is TGTGCCAGCAGCCCGAGGACAGCCATGAACACTGAAGCTTTCTTT. Its translation: CASSPRTAMNTEAFF.

This clone appeared once. This chain connects TRBV5-1 to TRBJ1-1; D is uncertain. Germline V CDR1 and CDR2: SGHRS, YFSETQ. CDR3 size: 14 residues. Trimming left V 0 bases short and J 0 bases short, with 6 bases between. CDR3 in DNA: TGCGCCAGCAGCTTGGGCCCGGTGAACACTGAAGCTTTCTTT. Protein product: CASSLGPVNTEAFF.

The chain employs TRBV5-5 and TRBJ1-3; D ambiguous. Trimming shortened V by 2 bases and J by 1 base, and 7 bases separated the two germline ends. The V gene's germline CDR1 is SGHKS and CDR2 YYEKEE (reference sequence). The CDR3 is made up of 14 amino acids. CDR3 loop: CASSLLGSGNTIYF. CDR3 in DNA: TGTGCCAGCAGCTTATTGGGGTCTGGAAACACCATATATTTT.

The V gene is TRBV6-5, the J gene TRBJ2-1, with D hard to call. V gave up 6 bases and J gave up 2 bases, with 11 bases separating them. The CDR3 sequence is 14 residues long. In germline, CDR1 is MNHEY, CDR2 SVGAGI. The CDR3 is CASSPDGAYNEQFF. CDR3 coding DNA: TGTGCCAGCAGCCCCGACGGTGCCTACAATGAGCAGTTCTTC.